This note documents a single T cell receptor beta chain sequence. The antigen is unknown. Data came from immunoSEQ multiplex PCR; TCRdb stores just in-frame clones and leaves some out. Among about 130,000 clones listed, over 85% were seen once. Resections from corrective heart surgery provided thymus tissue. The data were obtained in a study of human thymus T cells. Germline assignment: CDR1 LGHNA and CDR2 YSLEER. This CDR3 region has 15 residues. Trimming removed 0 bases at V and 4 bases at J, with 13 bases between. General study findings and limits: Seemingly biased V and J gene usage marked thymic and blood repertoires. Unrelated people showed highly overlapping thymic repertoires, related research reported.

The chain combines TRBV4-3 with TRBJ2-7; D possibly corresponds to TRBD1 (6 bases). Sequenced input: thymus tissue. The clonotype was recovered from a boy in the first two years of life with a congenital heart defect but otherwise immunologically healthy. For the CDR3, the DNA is TGCGCCAGCAGCCAAGATTTGACAGGCCCATACGAGCAGTACTTC. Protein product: CASSQDLTGPYEQYF.